The clone carrying this T cell receptor (delta chain) was found a few times. This record comes from a study of gamma-delta T cells after stem cell transplantation. CDR3 length equals 17 residues. CDR1 is GEAIGNYY, CDR2 EKD, per germline. J was trimmed by 4 bases and V by 2 bases; bases with no gene match: 13. TCRdb reapplied CATT to the RT-PCR reads. Its clone listing holds dozens of delta-chain clones. This chain links TRDV2 with TRDJ1; 9 bases are shared with TRDD3. Sequenced: gamma-delta T cells. The source of this sequence is a human donor. It is not recorded whose cells these are; they may come from a transplant donor. This table probably holds off-target reads from a library built for another chain. CDR3 amino acids: CACDKIPTGDTSDKLIF. DNA of the CDR3: TGTGCCTGTGACAAGATTCCTACTGGGGATACGAGCGATAAACTCATCTTT.